Following are 19 T cell receptor beta chains from one sample sequenced in a study of T cell responses to AZD1222 COVID-19 vaccine. Libraries were prepared by immunoSEQ multiplex PCR; TCRdb keeps only in-frame clonotypes and omits some of them. The sample lists roughly 78,000 clones, about 82% occurring once. This material consisted of peripheral blood, taken on day 0 of AZD1222 vaccination. The receptors here all came from an adult in good health.

CDR3 protein: CASRPRPGTPEAFF. The CDR3 DNA reads TGTGCCAGCAGGCCCCGCCCAGGGACCCCTGAAGCTTTCTTT. This rearrangement joins TRBV6-5 to TRBJ1-1; D might be TRBD1 (5 bases). This CDR3 has 14 amino acids. V lost 6 bases and J lost 6, with 17 bases in between. From germline, CDR1 is MNHEY and CDR2 SVGAGI.

The J gene is TRBJ2-1, the V gene TRBV6-5; D may be TRBD2 (6 bases). Per the germline V gene, CDR1 is MNHEY and CDR2 is SVGAGI. The V and J ends lost 5 bases and 4 bases respectively, with 15 bases between them. The CDR3 runs to 15 residues. This CDR3 reads CASSILGLGYNEQFF. As DNA, the CDR3 is TGTGCCAGCAGTATCCTGGGACTGGGGTACAATGAGCAGTTCTTC.

This clone was found a few times. The genes are TRBV2 and TRBJ2-5, with D possibly being TRBD2 (5 bases). This CDR3 is 14 amino acids long. The germline CDR1 and CDR2 sequences are SNHLY and FYNNEI. V was trimmed by 3 bases and J by 5 bases, leaving 13 bases between them. Here the CDR3 DNA reads TGTGCCAGCAGTGAGCGGGTCGGTGGGGAGACCCAGTACTTC. Its translation: CASSERVGGETQYF.

The chain uses TRBV3-1 (or the pseudogene TRBV3-2) and TRBJ1-1; D is unclear. The CDR3 has 15 residues. V shed 7 bases and J shed 1 base, with 16 bases lying between them. Germline assignment: CDR1 LGHDT and CDR2 YNNKEL (reference sequence). CDR3 DNA: TGTGCCAGCACCCCTATCCCCGTCGGGAACACTGAAGCTTTCTTT. It codes for CASTPIPVGNTEAFF.

V is TRBV29-1 and J is TRBJ1-2; D is unclear. CDR3 length equals 14 residues. Deletions cut 1 base from V and 3 bases from J, with 12 bases between. Germline V gene data show CDR1 as SQVTM and CDR2 as ANQGSEA. The CDR3: CSVEGGGPYYGYTF. For the CDR3, the DNA is TGCAGCGTTGAAGGAGGAGGTCCCTACTATGGCTACACCTTC. Looking up the rest from reference TRBV29-1 and TRBJ1-2 gives the full variable domain: SAVISQKPSRDICQRGTSLTIQCQVDSQVTMMFWYRQQPGQSLTLIATANQGSEATYESGFVIDKFPISRPNLTFSTLTVSNMSPEDSSIYLCSVEGGGPYYGYTFGSGTRLTVV.

This clone was picked up a small number of times. V gene TRBV6-2 or TRBV6-3 combines with J gene TRBJ2-5; D ambiguous. With 2 bases removed from V and 5 bases from J, the gap between germline ends came to 15 bases. CDR3 length: 15 residues. The germline V gene has CDR1 MNHEY and CDR2 SVGEGT. CDR3: CASSYGVPPVETQYF. CDR3 in DNA: TGTGCCAGCAGTTACGGTGTGCCCCCGGTTGAGACCCAGTACTTC.

This rearrangement joins TRBV7-2 to TRBJ2-7; TRBD2 aligns across 8 bases. CDR3 length: 17 amino acids. V lost 4 bases and J lost 3; bases outside the gene matches: 14. Germline V CDR1 and CDR2: SGHTA, FQGNSA. DNA of the CDR3: TGTGCCAGCAGCTCCCGAGCGGGAGCCCTCAGTAGCTACGAGCAGTACTTC. Its protein is CASSSRAGALSSYEQYF.

The V call is TRBV5-5, the J call TRBJ1-1, with D hard to call. From germline, CDR1 is SGHKS and CDR2 YYEKEE (reference sequence). The CDR3 covers 13 residues. The V end was cut by 8 bases, the J end by 4 bases, with 15 bases between. The CDR3 sequence: CASDRTTGTEAFF. The CDR3 region has the DNA TGTGCCAGTGACCGGACGACGGGCACTGAAGCTTTCTTT. Together with reference TRBV5-5 and TRBJ1-1, the CDR3 gives the full variable domain: DAGVTQSPTHLIKTRGQQVTLRCSPISGHKSVSWYQQVLGQGPQFIFQYYEKEERGRGNFPDRFSARQFPNYSSELNVNALLLGDSALYLCASDRTTGTEAFFGQGTRLTVV.

This clone was picked up a small number of times. The chain combines TRBV7-2 with TRBJ1-3; D is undetermined. This CDR3 has 16 residues. The V end was cut by 0 bases, the J end by 6 bases, with 15 bases between. Looked up from germline, CDR1 is SGHTA and CDR2 is FQGNSA. The CDR3 region has the DNA TGTGCCAGCAGCTTAGCGCCGTGGAGGGCGGCAAACACCATATATTTT. Residues: CASSLAPWRAANTIYF.

The CDR3 here is CASSLYRGLGEKLFF. CDR3 in DNA: TGCGCCAGCAGCCTCTACCGGGGTTTAGGCGAAAAACTGTTTTTT. V and J are TRBV4-3 and TRBJ1-4; D not resolved. The CDR3 consists of 15 residues. With 4 bases removed from V and 8 bases from J, the gap between germline ends came to 17 bases. From germline, CDR1 is LGHNA and CDR2 YSLEER.

The rearrangement uses TRBV7-2 and TRBJ1-5; unclear D gene. The CDR3 consists of 13 residues. Looked up from germline, CDR1 is SGHTA and CDR2 is FQGNSA. Trimming removed 2 bases from V and 6 bases from J, with 8 bases in between. This CDR3 reads CASSLFRTQPQHF. The CDR3 nucleotides are TGTGCCAGCAGCTTATTTCGTACTCAGCCCCAGCATTTT.

The table lists this clone with a few counts. The chain carries TRBV6-5 and TRBJ1-2; 7 bases match TRBD1. The V segment lost 6 bases and the J segment 5 bases; nucleotides outside the gene matches: 9. This CDR3 has 14 amino acids. Looked up from germline, CDR1 is MNHEY and CDR2 is SVGAGI. The DNA of the CDR3 is TGTGCCAGCAGCCCCGGGACAGACCTATATGGCTACACCTTC. Its protein is CASSPGTDLYGYTF.

The rearrangement joins TRBV2 to TRBJ2-7; perhaps TRBD2 as D (7 bases). The CDR3 consists of 12 residues. The V and J ends lost 7 bases and 3 bases respectively, with 10 bases between them. Germline CDR1 reads SNHLY; CDR2 reads FYNNEI. Written as DNA, the CDR3 is TGTGCCAGCACGGGGGGCTTCTACGAGCAGTACTTC. Translating gives CASTGGFYEQYF.

This clone was counted once. The rearrangement uses TRBV19 and TRBJ1-2; D is unclear. Trimming took off 8 bases at V and 3 bases at J, with 19 bases between the two ends. Germline lookup yields CDR1 LNHDA and CDR2 SQIVND (reference sequence). The CDR3 runs 15 residues. The CDR3: CASSRAELGDYGYTF. In DNA, the CDR3 is TGTGCCAGTTCCCGGGCCGAACTCGGAGACTATGGCTACACCTTC.

About this clone itself: Other DNA sequences within the sample encode an identical CDR3. The J gene is TRBJ1-1, the V gene TRBV5-1, with 7 nucleotides matching TRBD1. In germline, CDR1 is SGHRS, CDR2 YFSETQ. V lost 4 bases and J lost 3; bases outside the gene matches: 6. This CDR3 contains 14 residues. In DNA, the CDR3 is TGCGCCAGCAGCCCGGCAGGGGGTTACACTGAAGCTTTCTTT. Translated: CASSPAGGYTEAFF.

The chain combines TRBV2 with TRBJ2-1, with a weak D call TRBD1 (6 bases). The germline gives CDR1 SNHLY, CDR2 FYNNEI. The length of the CDR3 is 14 residues. V was pared by 6 bases and J by 10 bases, with 19 bases between. The CDR3 DNA reads TGTGCCAGCAGCCCTATGGAAGGGGGTAGGGAGCAGTTCTTC. Its translation is CASSPMEGGREQFF.

The chain employs TRBV5-1 and TRBJ2-2, with D tentatively TRBD1 (6 bases). V lost 0 bases to trimming and J lost 6 bases, with 9 bases between them. Per the germline V gene, CDR1 is SGHRS and CDR2 is YFSETQ. The CDR3 length is 14 residues. CDR3 region: CASSLGQVPGELFF. CDR3 bases: TGCGCCAGCAGCTTGGGACAGGTTCCCGGGGAGCTGTTTTTT.

The chain combines TRBV4-3 with TRBJ1-4; 7 nucleotides agree with TRBD1. There are 17 residues in the CDR3. The germline V gene encodes CDR1 LGHNA and CDR2 YSLEER. The V gene end was trimmed by 0 bases and the J gene end by 6 bases; junction bases not matched to a gene: 10. The CDR3 here is CASSQEVIGRGDEKLFF. The CDR3 DNA reads as TGCGCCAGCAGCCAAGAGGTGATCGGCAGGGGGGATGAAAAACTGTTTTTT.

The chain combines TRBV20-1 with TRBJ1-6; D possibly corresponds to TRBD1 (5 bases). The germline V gene encodes CDR1 DFQATT and CDR2 SNEGSKA (reference sequence). The CDR3 contains 17 residues. V was pared by 6 bases and J by 0 bases, with 18 bases between. The CDR3 loop reads CSASPMGGSSYNSPLHF. CDR3 coding DNA: TGCAGTGCCAGTCCTATGGGGGGTAGCTCCTATAATTCACCCCTCCACTTT.